A selection of T cell receptor beta chains follows, all from one sample in a study of T cell responses to AZD1222 COVID-19 vaccine. Measured with immunoSEQ multiplex PCR; TCRdb has only the in-frame clones, and not every one. This sample has 75,000 to 90,000 clones, with more than 85% found just once. Material: peripheral blood, obtained 28 days after the second AZD1222 dose. Every receptor here comes from an adult who received the AZD1222 COVID-19 vaccine. Both conserved end residues are part of each CDR3. The order of the fields is CDR3 length, J gene, clone size, V gene, D gene, CDR3 protein, CDR3 DNA. D genes are given only for firm matches. A row's size may be missing; if present it is once, few, many or a size class.

cdr3_length: 14; j_call: TRBJ1-1; clone_size: -; v_call: TRBV28; d_call: TRBD1; cdr3_aa: CASSLGGQGGLAFF; cdr3_nt: TGTGCCAGCAGTTTAGGGGGACAGGGTGGGTTAGCTTTCTTT
cdr3_length: 14; j_call: TRBJ2-7; clone_size: large; v_call: TRBV6-5; d_call: TRBD2; cdr3_aa: CASSYGGGQREQYF; cdr3_nt: TGTGCCAGCAGTTACGGGGGAGGGCAAAGAGAGCAGTACTTC
cdr3_length: 16; j_call: TRBJ2-3; clone_size: -; v_call: TRBV11-2; d_call: -; cdr3_aa: CASSSIRGRGTDTQYF; cdr3_nt: TGTGCCAGCAGCTCTATTAGAGGACGGGGGACAGATACGCAGTATTTT
cdr3_length: 16; j_call: TRBJ1-1; clone_size: -; v_call: TRBV5-6; d_call: -; cdr3_aa: CASSLAYRDGTTEAFF; cdr3_nt: TGTGCCAGCAGCTTGGCCTATCGGGATGGAACCACTGAAGCTTTCTTT
cdr3_length: 13; j_call: TRBJ1-2; clone_size: once; v_call: TRBV29-1; d_call: -; cdr3_aa: CSVEPRALYGYTF; cdr3_nt: TGCAGCGTTGAACCCCGGGCCCTCTATGGCTACACCTTC
cdr3_length: 18; j_call: TRBJ2-3; clone_size: -; v_call: TRBV19; d_call: TRBD1; cdr3_aa: CASSRYNGQGGSTDTQYF; cdr3_nt: TGTGCCAGTAGTAGATACAACGGACAGGGTGGATCGACAGATACGCAGTATTTT
cdr3_length: 14; j_call: TRBJ1-5; clone_size: once; v_call: TRBV6-1; d_call: -; cdr3_aa: CASSEWSSNQPQHF; cdr3_nt: TGTGCCAGCAGTGAATGGAGTAGCAATCAGCCCCAGCATTTT
cdr3_length: 16; j_call: TRBJ2-3; clone_size: -; v_call: TRBV18; d_call: -; cdr3_aa: CASSPRPDSGTDTQYF; cdr3_nt: TGTGCCAGCTCACCACGCCCCGACTCTGGCACAGATACGCAGTATTTT
cdr3_length: 15; j_call: TRBJ1-5; clone_size: -; v_call: TRBV27; d_call: TRBD1; cdr3_aa: CASRRWDSPNQPQHF; cdr3_nt: TGTGCCAGCCGCCGATGGGACAGCCCTAATCAGCCCCAGCATTTT
cdr3_length: 15; j_call: TRBJ2-3; clone_size: -; v_call: TRBV6-5; d_call: TRBD2; cdr3_aa: CASREREGLLDTQYF; cdr3_nt: TGTGCCAGCAGGGAGCGGGAGGGCCTCCTAGATACGCAGTATTTT
cdr3_length: 14; j_call: TRBJ1-5; clone_size: -; v_call: TRBV7-2; d_call: -; cdr3_aa: CASSPRTGNQPQHF; cdr3_nt: TGTGCCAGCAGCCCCAGGACAGGCAATCAGCCCCAGCATTTT
cdr3_length: 17; j_call: TRBJ1-1; clone_size: few; v_call: TRBV5-8; d_call: -; cdr3_aa: CASSLGWGYRGATEAFF; cdr3_nt: TGTGCCAGCAGCTTGGGGTGGGGCTACCGGGGGGCCACTGAAGCTTTCTTT
cdr3_length: 17; j_call: TRBJ2-3; clone_size: -; v_call: TRBV10-1; d_call: TRBD2; cdr3_aa: CASSDSLPSGSTDTQYF; cdr3_nt: TGCGCCAGCAGTGACTCACTACCTAGCGGGAGCACAGATACGCAGTATTTT
cdr3_length: 15; j_call: TRBJ2-3; clone_size: -; v_call: TRBV7-3; d_call: TRBD1; cdr3_aa: CASSPMDRGTDTQYF; cdr3_nt: TGTGCCAGCAGCCCGATGGACAGGGGCACAGATACGCAGTATTTT
cdr3_length: 13; j_call: TRBJ2-5; clone_size: -; v_call: TRBV18; d_call: -; cdr3_aa: CASSPGVTETQYF; cdr3_nt: TGTGCCAGCTCACCAGGGGTGACAGAGACCCAGTACTTC
cdr3_length: 14; j_call: TRBJ2-1; clone_size: -; v_call: TRBV18; d_call: TRBD1; cdr3_aa: CASSPGQGAGEQFF; cdr3_nt: TGTGCCAGCTCACCGGGACAGGGGGCAGGGGAGCAGTTCTTC
cdr3_length: 14; j_call: TRBJ1-4; clone_size: few; v_call: TRBV6-6; d_call: -; cdr3_aa: CASSPAGVEEKLFF; cdr3_nt: TGTGCCAGCAGCCCCGCAGGGGTGGAGGAAAAACTGTTTTTT
cdr3_length: 15; j_call: TRBJ2-5; clone_size: -; v_call: TRBV7-9; d_call: TRBD1; cdr3_aa: CASSSGGTGYETQYF; cdr3_nt: TGTGCCAGCAGCTCCGGCGGGACAGGGTATGAGACCCAGTACTTC
cdr3_length: 14; j_call: TRBJ1-1; clone_size: -; v_call: TRBV30; d_call: -; cdr3_aa: CAWSGDTLNTEAFF; cdr3_nt: TGTGCCTGGAGCGGAGACACCTTGAACACTGAAGCTTTCTTT
cdr3_length: 16; j_call: TRBJ1-1; clone_size: -; v_call: TRBV19; d_call: TRBD1; cdr3_aa: CASGLRTGRLDTEAFF; cdr3_nt: TGTGCCAGTGGGCTAAGGACAGGGAGATTGGACACTGAAGCTTTCTTT
cdr3_length: 14; j_call: TRBJ1-1; clone_size: -; v_call: TRBV18; d_call: -; cdr3_aa: CASSPPVPQTEAFF; cdr3_nt: TGTGCCAGCTCACCACCGGTGCCGCAGACTGAAGCTTTCTTT
cdr3_length: 13; j_call: TRBJ1-2; clone_size: -; v_call: TRBV5-6; d_call: -; cdr3_aa: CASSLGWGGGYTF; cdr3_nt: TGTGCCAGCAGCTTAGGTTGGGGCGGTGGCTACACCTTC
cdr3_length: 14; j_call: TRBJ1-5; clone_size: few; v_call: TRBV3-1/TRBV3-2; d_call: -; cdr3_aa: CASSLGTRNQPQHF; cdr3_nt: TGTGCCAGCAGCCTCGGGACAAGGAATCAGCCCCAGCATTTT
cdr3_length: 14; j_call: TRBJ1-3; clone_size: -; v_call: TRBV5-1; d_call: -; cdr3_aa: CASSWGSSGNTIYF; cdr3_nt: TGCGCCAGCAGCTGGGGGAGCTCTGGAAACACCATATATTTT
cdr3_length: 14; j_call: TRBJ1-3; clone_size: -; v_call: TRBV6-6; d_call: -; cdr3_aa: CASSYGQSGNTIYF; cdr3_nt: TGTGCCAGCAGTTACGGGCAGTCTGGAAACACCATATATTTT
cdr3_length: 14; j_call: TRBJ2-5; clone_size: -; v_call: TRBV28; d_call: -; cdr3_aa: CASSLFAGKETQYF; cdr3_nt: TGTGCCAGCAGTTTATTCGCTGGGAAAGAGACCCAGTACTTC
cdr3_length: 15; j_call: TRBJ2-1; clone_size: -; v_call: TRBV28; d_call: -; cdr3_aa: CASSLPGPAYNEQFF; cdr3_nt: TGTGCCAGCAGTTTGCCGGGACCAGCTTACAATGAGCAGTTCTTC
cdr3_length: 11; j_call: TRBJ1-1; clone_size: -; v_call: TRBV20-1; d_call: -; cdr3_aa: CSALLSTEAFF; cdr3_nt: TGCAGTGCTCTTCTGTCGACTGAAGCTTTCTTT
cdr3_length: 16; j_call: TRBJ2-7; clone_size: -; v_call: TRBV6-2/TRBV6-3; d_call: -; cdr3_aa: CASSYDLQRSVYEQYF; cdr3_nt: TGTGCCAGCAGTTACGATTTACAGAGGTCGGTATACGAGCAGTACTTC
cdr3_length: 16; j_call: TRBJ1-4; clone_size: -; v_call: TRBV13; d_call: -; cdr3_aa: CASSLRRSLHNEKLFF; cdr3_nt: TGTGCCAGCAGCTTACGGCGATCTCTCCATAATGAAAAACTGTTTTTT
cdr3_length: 17; j_call: TRBJ2-1; clone_size: few; v_call: TRBV7-9; d_call: -; cdr3_aa: CASSLPPRLAPYNEQFF; cdr3_nt: TGTGCCAGCAGCTTACCGCCCCGGCTAGCGCCCTACAATGAGCAGTTCTTC
cdr3_length: 14; j_call: TRBJ1-3; clone_size: -; v_call: TRBV7-2; d_call: -; cdr3_aa: CASSLLDSRNTIYF; cdr3_nt: TGTGCCAGCAGCTTATTAGACAGTCGAAACACCATATATTTT